This note documents a single TCR beta chain sequence. Antigen specificity is unknown. The data were obtained in a study of T cell repertoires in cytomegalovirus infection. TCRdb passed the reads through MiXCR, listing each CDR3 protein once. Here the sample spans tens of thousands of distinct CDR3 sequences, about 20% being singletons. Trimming removed 0 bases from V and 5 bases from J, with 5 bases in between. CDR1 is SGHTA and CDR2 is FQGNSA in the germline V gene. The CDR3 spans 13 residues. The source material was CD8+ T cells from cultured PBMCs, sampled from culture after CMV antigen stimulation. This sequence was found in a human donor in good health (CMV status not recorded). Some clones in this sample may be carry-over from other donors' samples. The genes are TRBV7-2 and TRBJ2-1; D not certain. The CDR3, as DNA: TGTGCCAGCAGCTTAGCCGGAGACAATGAGCAGTTCTTC. It yields the protein CASSLAGDNEQFF.